The 14 T cell receptor beta chains listed next were all sequenced from one sample in a study. The sorted Tregs were CD4+CD25+CD127-/low cells. Adaptor-ligated barcode primers were used to amplify TRBV12-4/TRBJ1-2 clonotypes. In TCRdb, the multiplex PCR reads were re-called with MiXCR into one record per CDR3 protein. The sample holds about 300 distinct CDR3 sequences, 3% to 4.5% seen once. The sample comprised Tregs sorted from blood. The receptor source for this set is a female donor with breast cancer.

This clonotype is medium-sized (0.01 to 0.1%) within its sample. The chain recombines TRBV12-3 or TRBV12-4 with TRBJ1-2; the match to TRBD1 covers 9 bases. The CDR3 has 15 amino acids. V trimming: 3 bases; J trimming: 4 bases; junction bases outside the gene matches: 6. The CDR3 region has the DNA TGTGCCAGCAGTTTTGTAAGGGGACAGGGCTATGGCTACACCTTC. Protein sequence: CASSFVRGQGYGYTF.

This clonotype was detected ten times or more. The chain's CDR3 is CASSLPRQGRGGYTF. The CDR3 nucleotides are TGTGCCAGCAGTTTACCACGACAGGGGAGGGGTGGCTACACCTTC. The chain is built from TRBV12-3 or TRBV12-4 and TRBJ1-2; 8 bases are shared with TRBD1. This CDR3 comprises 15 residues. V dropped 2 bases and J dropped 7; count of bases not matched to a gene: 9.

This clonotype was seen many times. The V gene is TRBV12-3 or TRBV12-4, the J gene TRBJ1-2; TRBD1 agrees at 9 bases. J gave up 7 bases and V 6 bases, and 9 bases lay outside the gene matches. The CDR3 consists of 14 residues. CDR3 protein: CASSYGTGLGGYTF. For the CDR3, the DNA is TGTGCCAGCAGCTACGGGACAGGGTTAGGTGGCTACACCTTC.

This clonotype is classed as large (0.1 to 1%). The gene calls are TRBV12-3 or TRBV12-4 and TRBJ1-2; D is perhaps TRBD1 (6 bases). This CDR3 is built from 15 residues. Trimming shortened V by 6 bases and J by 0 bases, and 14 bases separated the two germline ends. The CDR3 DNA reads as TGTGCCAGCAGCCGCGACAGGTTAGCTAACTATGGCTACACCTTC. Translating it yields CASSRDRLANYGYTF.

The V call is TRBV12-3 or TRBV12-4, the J call TRBJ1-2, with D maybe TRBD1 (5 bases). The V and J ends lost 5 bases and 4 bases respectively, with 8 bases between them. CDR3 length: 12 amino acids. The chain's CDR3 is CASSQGGYGYTF. The CDR3 DNA reads TGTGCCAGCAGTCAGGGCGGCTATGGCTACACCTTC.

This sequence joins TRBV12-3 or TRBV12-4 and TRBJ1-2, with no clear D. Trimming left V 3 bases short and J 10 bases short, with 15 bases between. The CDR3 length is 13 residues. CDR3 nucleotides: TGTGCCAGCAGTTTCGCCGAGACCCATAACTACACCTTC. This translates into CASSFAETHNYTF.

The V call is TRBV12-3 or TRBV12-4, the J call TRBJ1-2; D gene unclear. The CDR3 has 14 residues. Trimming took 2 bases from V and 0 from J, leaving 7 bases between them. CDR3 DNA: TGTGCCAGCAGTTTATACGGGACTAACTATGGCTACACCTTC. It translates to CASSLYGTNYGYTF.

This clonotype has a handful of counts. The gene calls are TRBV12-3 or TRBV12-4 and TRBJ1-2; D might be TRBD1 (5 bases). This CDR3 is built from 14 residues. Trimming stripped 6 bases from V and 4 bases from J, with 15 bases between. Here the CDR3 reads CASSRDGYGYGYTF. CDR3 sequence (DNA): TGTGCCAGCAGCAGGGACGGCTATGGCTATGGCTACACCTTC.

This clonotype was seen repeatedly, ten times or more. This sequence joins TRBV12-3 or TRBV12-4 and TRBJ1-2, with D unresolved. V dropped 6 bases and J dropped 3 bases, with 17 bases sitting between them. The CDR3 runs 15 residues. This chain's CDR3 is CASRPTESPYYGYTF. As DNA, the CDR3 is TGTGCCAGCAGACCCACGGAATCTCCCTACTATGGCTACACCTTC.

This clonotype is medium-sized. V and J are TRBV12-3 or TRBV12-4 and TRBJ1-2; D call uncertain. V lost 0 bases, J lost 0 bases, and 8 bases lay in between. This CDR3 contains 15 residues. CDR3 amino acids: CASSLADGPNYGYTF. The CDR3 DNA reads TGTGCCAGCAGTTTAGCGGACGGCCCTAACTATGGCTACACCTTC.

By sample fraction, this clonotype is large. The chain carries TRBV12-3 or TRBV12-4 and TRBJ1-2, with D uncertain. Deletions cut 11 bases from V and 4 bases from J, with 14 bases between. The CDR3 contains 12 residues. The CDR3 protein is CASARGGYGYTF. Written as DNA, the CDR3 is TGTGCCTCCGCCCGGGGAGGCTATGGCTACACCTTC.

In this sample, this clonotype is medium-sized (0.01 to 0.1%). The chain recombines TRBV12-3 or TRBV12-4 with TRBJ1-2, with TRBD1 as a possible D gene (6 bases). Trimming took 5 bases from V and 5 from J, leaving 15 bases between them. The CDR3 runs to 14 residues. The CDR3 nucleotides read TGTGCCAGCAGTCTTACAGGGTTAGTGTATGGCTACACCTTC. Translated: CASSLTGLVYGYTF.

In this sample, this clonotype is medium-sized. The chain joins TRBV12-3 or TRBV12-4 to TRBJ1-2; D ambiguous. The CDR3 loop spans 14 amino acids. V lost 7 bases, J lost 6 bases, and 18 bases lay in between. Written as DNA, the CDR3 is TGTGCCAGCATGGGTGGTGCCAGTGTCCATGGCTACACCTTC. Translation gives CASMGGASVHGYTF.

This chain connects TRBV12-3 or TRBV12-4 to TRBJ1-2; the D is unclear. This CDR3 has 13 residues. V lost 8 bases and J lost 5, with 15 bases in between. The CDR3 bases are TGTGCCAGCGGGAGGGTGGGAGGGTATGGCTACACCTTC. Amino acid sequence: CASGRVGGYGYTF.